This T cell receptor (beta chain) emerged from a study of Ad26.COV2.S vaccination and SARS-CoV-2 variants. CDR1 and CDR2 from the germline V gene are MNHEY and SVGAGI. The CDR3 covers 13 residues. The V and J ends lost 7 bases and 8 bases respectively, with 17 bases between them. Measured with immunoSEQ multiplex PCR; TCRdb has only the in-frame clones, and not every one. The data show hundreds of thousands of clones, about 91% seen once. General study findings and limits: Overall T cell responses may have been underestimated by the analyses of TCR breadth and depth.

This clone has only a few counts. What it binds is not known. This sample's treatment: around 19 received Ad26.COV2.S at low or high dose, single or two shots; about 5 received placebo; per-sample allocation not given. Sample collection was performed on day 63 after the first vaccine or placebo injection. This sequence originates from a person between 18 and 60 years old who received the Ad26.COV2.S COVID-19 vaccine or a placebo. Sequences were derived from peripheral blood, sampled in a trial of Ad26.COV2.S vaccine versus placebo. The chain combines TRBV6-5 with TRBJ1-1; maybe TRBD1 (6 bases). The CDR3 nucleotides read TGTGCCAGCACTAAAGGCGGGGGGCTGGAAGCTTTCTTT. Translated, it gives CASTKGGGLEAFF.